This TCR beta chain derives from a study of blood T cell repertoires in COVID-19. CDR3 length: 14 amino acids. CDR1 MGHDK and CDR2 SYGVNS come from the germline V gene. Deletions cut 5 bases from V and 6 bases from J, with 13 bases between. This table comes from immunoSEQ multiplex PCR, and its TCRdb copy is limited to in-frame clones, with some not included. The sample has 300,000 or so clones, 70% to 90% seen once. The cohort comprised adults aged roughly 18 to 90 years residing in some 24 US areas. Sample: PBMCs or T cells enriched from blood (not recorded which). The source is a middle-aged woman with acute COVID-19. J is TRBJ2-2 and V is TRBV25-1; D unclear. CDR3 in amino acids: CASSRSILAGELFF. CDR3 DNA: TGTGCCAGCAGTCGGAGTATACTGGCCGGGGAGCTGTTTTTT.